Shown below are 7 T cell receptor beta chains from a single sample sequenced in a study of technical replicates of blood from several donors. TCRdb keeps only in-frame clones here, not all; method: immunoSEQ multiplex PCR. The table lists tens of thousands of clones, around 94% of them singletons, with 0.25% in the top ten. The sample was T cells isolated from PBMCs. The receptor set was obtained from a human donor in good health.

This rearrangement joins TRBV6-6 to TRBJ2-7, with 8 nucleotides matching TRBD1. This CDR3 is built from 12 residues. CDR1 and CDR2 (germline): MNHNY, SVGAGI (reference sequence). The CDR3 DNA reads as TGTGCGGTTGGACAGGGTCCCAACGAGCAGTACTTC. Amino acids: CAVGQGPNEQYF.

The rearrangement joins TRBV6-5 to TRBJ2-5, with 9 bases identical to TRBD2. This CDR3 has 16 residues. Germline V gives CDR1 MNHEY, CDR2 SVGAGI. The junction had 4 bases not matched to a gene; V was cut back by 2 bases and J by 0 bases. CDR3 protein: CASSYLSGRNQETQYF. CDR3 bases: TGTGCCAGCAGTTACCTCAGCGGGAGGAACCAAGAGACCCAGTACTTC.

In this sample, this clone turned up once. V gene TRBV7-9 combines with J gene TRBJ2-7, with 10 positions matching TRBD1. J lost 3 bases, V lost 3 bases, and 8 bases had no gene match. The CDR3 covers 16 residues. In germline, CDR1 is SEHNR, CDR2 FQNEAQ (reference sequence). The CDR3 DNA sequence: TGTGCCAGCAGCTTGGTGGGACAGGGGTCGTACTACGAGCAGTACTTC. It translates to CASSLVGQGSYYEQYF.

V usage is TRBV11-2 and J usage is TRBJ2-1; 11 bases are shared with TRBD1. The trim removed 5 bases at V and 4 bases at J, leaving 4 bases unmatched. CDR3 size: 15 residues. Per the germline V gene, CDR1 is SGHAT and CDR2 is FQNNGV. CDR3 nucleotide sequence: TGTGCCAGCAGCAACCGGGACAGGGGGTACAATGAGCAGTTCTTC. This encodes CASSNRDRGYNEQFF. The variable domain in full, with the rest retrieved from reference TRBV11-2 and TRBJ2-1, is EAGVAQSPRYKIIEKRQSVAFWCNPISGHATLYWYQQILGQGPKLLIQFQNNGVVDDSQLPKDRFSAERLKGVDSTLKIQPAKLEDSAVYLCASSNRDRGYNEQFFGPGTRLTVL.

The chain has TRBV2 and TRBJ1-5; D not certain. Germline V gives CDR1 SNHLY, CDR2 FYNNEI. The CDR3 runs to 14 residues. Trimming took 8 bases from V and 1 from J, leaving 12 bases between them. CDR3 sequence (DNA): TGTGCCAGCGGCACGCCCAAGAGCAATCAGCCCCAGCATTTT. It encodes CASGTPKSNQPQHF.

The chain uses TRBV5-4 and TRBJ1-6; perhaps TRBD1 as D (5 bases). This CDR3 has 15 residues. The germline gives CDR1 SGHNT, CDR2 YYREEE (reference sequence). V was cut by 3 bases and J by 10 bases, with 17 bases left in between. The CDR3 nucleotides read TGTGCCAGCAGCTACCTAGACGGGGGAAGGTCACCCCTCCACTTT. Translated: CASSYLDGGRSPLHF.

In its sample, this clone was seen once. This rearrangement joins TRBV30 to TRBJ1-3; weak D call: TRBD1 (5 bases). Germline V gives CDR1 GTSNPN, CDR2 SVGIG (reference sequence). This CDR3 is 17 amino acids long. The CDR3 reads CAATGRGETWSGNTIYF. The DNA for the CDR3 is TGTGCGGCAACTGGCCGGGGGGAGACCTGGTCTGGAAACACCATATATTTT.